This entry lists 24 T cell receptor beta chains sequenced from one sample in a study of regulatory T cells in long-lasting Graves disease. Time point here: newly diagnosed GD, antithyroid drugs for less than 3 months. The authors made the TCR library using RNA they extracted from PBMCs. In building TCR beta libraries, iRepertoire HTBI primers were used together with Arm-PCR of CDR3 regions. MiXCR, run by TCRdb on the multiplex PCR reads, gives a single entry per CDR3 protein. The sample carries 320,000 or so distinct CDR3 sequences, over 15% recorded once. Here the sequenced sample was peripheral blood mononuclear cells (PBMCs), taken at new diagnosis, from a patient treated with antithyroid drugs. These receptors all come from a female donor with Graves disease.

On this clonotype itself: The junction departs from germline at one end; a sequencing error may be responsible. This chain uses TRBV5-1 with TRBJ2-3, with a possible D match to TRBD1 (5 bases). The CDR3 has 15 amino acids. Germline values: CDR1 SGHRS, CDR2 YFSETQ. CDR3 nucleotides: TGCGCCAGCAGCTTTAGGGGAACGCTCACAGATACGCAGTTTTTT. Translating it yields CASSFRGTLTDTQFF.

The rearrangement uses TRBV30 and TRBJ2-5; TRBD2 aligns across 9 bases. The V gene's germline CDR1 is GTSNPN and CDR2 SVGIG (reference sequence). The CDR3 contains 13 residues. The ends lost 4 bases at V and 4 bases at J; junction bases unmatched: 4. The CDR3: CAWTGAGGETQYF. DNA of the CDR3: TGTGCCTGGACAGGAGCGGGAGGAGAGACCCAGTACTTC.

This clonotype was picked up many times. The chain couples TRBV19 to TRBJ1-1; possible D gene TRBD1, 6 bases. V lost 5 bases and J 5 bases, leaving 21 bases between the germline ends. Germline assignment: CDR1 LNHDA and CDR2 SQIVND (reference sequence). The CDR3 totals 16 residues. Here the CDR3 DNA reads TGTGCCAGTAGTCCCCTCAACAGGGCTCGGGGGACTGAAGCTTTCTTT. Encoded protein: CASSPLNRARGTEAFF.

This clonotype was counted only a few times. Just one base apart from a much larger clone, this may be a read error. V is TRBV2 and J is TRBJ2-7; tentative D call: TRBD1 (6 bases). Between the trimmed V and J ends, which lost 8 bases and 1 base, there was a span of 15 bases. The length of the CDR3 is 14 residues. Looked up from germline, CDR1 is SNHLY and CDR2 is FYNNEI. For the CDR3, the DNA is TGTGCCAGCCGTCAGGACAGAGCATCCTACGAGCAGTACTTC. Protein sequence: CASRQDRASYEQYF. The full variable domain, its missing parts supplied by reference TRBV2 and TRBJ2-7, is EPEVTQTPSHQVTQMGQEVILRCVPISNHLYFYWYRQILGQKVEFLVSFYNNEISEKSEIFDDQFSVERPDGSNFTLKIRSTKLEDSAMYFCASRQDRASYEQYFGPGTRLTVT.

This rearrangement joins TRBV28 to TRBJ2-1; 7 bases align to TRBD2. The CDR3 runs 16 residues. Germline-derived CDR1 and CDR2 are MDHEN and SYDVKM. J was trimmed by 10 bases and V by 3 bases; bases with no gene match: 15. The CDR3 nucleotides are TGTGCCAGCAGTTTTACGCAACTAGCGTTTTCCTACGAGCAGTTCTTC. It is translated as CASSFTQLAFSYEQFF. The full variable domain, completed using reference TRBV28 and TRBJ2-1, is DVKVTQSSRYLVKRTGEKVFLECVQDMDHENMFWYRQDPGLGLRLIYFSYDVKMKEKGDIPEGYSVSREKKERFSLILESASTNQTSMYLCASSFTQLAFSYEQFFGPGTRLTVL.

The chain links TRBV10-2 to TRBJ2-7; TRBD2 might be the D (5 bases). Between the trimmed V and J ends, which lost 0 bases and 1 base, there was a span of 7 bases. In germline, CDR1 is WSHSY, CDR2 SAAADI. There are 14 residues in the CDR3. CDR3 sequence: CASSESIASYEQYF. CDR3 coding DNA: TGCGCCAGCAGTGAGTCGATAGCGTCCTACGAGCAGTACTTC.

This clonotype was found many times. The chain has TRBV2 and TRBJ1-6, with 9 bases aligning to TRBD1. V was clipped by 9 bases and J by 7 bases; unmatched bases: 4. This CDR3 comprises 13 residues. CDR1 and CDR2 (germline): SNHLY, FYNNEI. The DNA of the CDR3 is TGTGCCAGTAGGGACAGGGAGAATTCACCCCTCCACTTT. Its protein is CASRDRENSPLHF.

This clonotype was seen repeatedly, ten times or more. The rearrangement links TRBV6-6 to TRBJ1-1, with D perhaps TRBD1 (5 bases). This CDR3 contains 15 residues. V lost 0 bases to trimming and J lost 3 bases, with 11 bases between them. Germline V gene sequence: CDR1 MNHNY, CDR2 SVGAGI (reference sequence). CDR3 coding DNA: TGTGCCAGCAGTTACTCGACCGGGGGTGACACTGAAGCTTTCTTT. Protein sequence: CASSYSTGGDTEAFF.

This clonotype was recorded at least ten times. V is TRBV7-9 and J is TRBJ1-1; D remains ambiguous. V shed 3 bases and J shed 4 bases, with 6 bases lying between them. Germline CDR1 and CDR2: SEHNR and FQNEAQ (reference sequence). The CDR3 extends over 12 amino acids. Here the CDR3 DNA reads TGTGCCAGCAGCTTCGGTGCCACTGAAGCTTTCTTT. Its translation is CASSFGATEAFF.

In its sample, this clonotype was seen many times. The J gene is TRBJ2-7, the V gene TRBV19; weak D call: TRBD2 (5 bases). This CDR3 has 14 amino acids. Germline lookup yields CDR1 LNHDA and CDR2 SQIVND (reference sequence). The V and J ends lost 5 bases and 0 bases respectively, with 11 bases between them. The CDR3 region has the DNA TGTGCCAGTAGTTGGAGCGGCGACTCCTACGAGCAGTACTTC. It specifies CASSWSGDSYEQYF.

This clonotype has ten or more counts. The rearrangement links TRBV6-2 or TRBV6-3 to TRBJ2-1; 13 bases are a match to TRBD2. Germline V gives CDR1 MNHEY, CDR2 SVGEGT. This CDR3 has 17 amino acids. V lost 5 bases, J lost 7 bases, and 11 bases stayed unmatched. The CDR3 loop is CASSGRTSGSTRNEQFF. Written as DNA, the CDR3 is TGTGCCAGCAGTGGTAGGACTAGCGGGAGTACGAGGAATGAGCAGTTCTTC.

This chain connects TRBV28 to TRBJ2-1; 8 nucleotides match TRBD2. The CDR3 runs 18 residues. Germline V gene sequence: CDR1 MDHEN, CDR2 SYDVKM. J lost 0 bases, V lost 1 base, and 8 bases had no gene match. CDR3 sequence (DNA): TGTGCCAGCAGTTTATATAGCGGGATTGACTACTCCTACAATGAGCAGTTCTTC. Amino acids: CASSLYSGIDYSYNEQFF.

This clonotype occurred many times. The V gene is TRBV7-9, the J gene TRBJ2-7; D is ambiguous. Germline assignment: CDR1 SEHNR and CDR2 FQNEAQ (reference sequence). The CDR3 length is 14 residues. Trimming took off 5 bases at V and 6 bases at J, with 17 bases between the two ends. The CDR3 spells CASSQSEKIIEQYF. The CDR3 bases are TGTGCCAGCAGCCAATCCGAGAAAATCATCGAGCAGTACTTC.

The J gene is TRBJ2-3, the V gene TRBV7-3, with 9 bases aligning to TRBD1. V was clipped by 5 bases and J by 4 bases; unmatched bases: 7. The CDR3 length is 15 residues. Germline V gives CDR1 SGHTA, CDR2 FQGTGA. CDR3 sequence reads: CASSPDRGAPDTQYF. DNA for the CDR3: TGTGCCAGCAGCCCCGACAGGGGGGCCCCAGATACGCAGTATTTT.

This clonotype was detected many times. The chain combines TRBV5-1 with TRBJ2-7, with D possibly TRBD1 on 5 matching bases. Germline V gives CDR1 SGHRS, CDR2 YFSETQ. The CDR3 has 13 residues. Deletions cut 5 bases from V and 2 bases from J, with 11 bases between. CDR3 sequence (DNA): TGCGCCAGCAGTTTCGACAGCCCCTACGAGCAGTACTTC. It codes for CASSFDSPYEQYF.

This clonotype was observed at least ten times. The chain carries TRBV6-1 and TRBJ1-1; 9 nucleotides line up with TRBD1. Germline CDR1 is MNHNS and CDR2 is SASEGT. Trimming at V came to 7 bases and at J to 1 base, leaving 4 bases not matched to a gene. This CDR3 region has 14 residues. Here the CDR3 reads CASTDRGTNTEAFF. The CDR3 DNA reads TGTGCCAGCACCGACAGGGGGACGAACACTGAAGCTTTCTTT.

This clonotype was counted a few times. V usage is TRBV19 and J usage is TRBJ2-7; 7 positions match TRBD1. This CDR3 is 14 amino acids long. V was pared by 4 bases and J by 4 bases, with 7 bases of the junction left unmatched. CDR1 LNHDA and CDR2 SQIVND come from the germline V gene (reference sequence). CDR3 region: CASSTGQQKYEQYF. CDR3 nucleotides: TGTGCCAGTAGTACGGGACAGCAGAAATACGAGCAGTACTTC. The whole variable domain, remainder taken from reference TRBV19 and TRBJ2-7, is DGGITQSPKYLFRKEGQNVTLSCEQNLNHDAMYWYRQDPGQGLRLIYYSQIVNDFQKGDIAEGYSVSREKKESFPLTVTSAQKNPTAFYLCASSTGQQKYEQYFGPGTRLTVT.

This clonotype was detected many times. V usage is TRBV5-1 and J usage is TRBJ2-5; 8 nucleotides match TRBD1. V was pared by 0 bases and J by 5 bases, with 15 bases of the junction left unmatched. This CDR3 contains 18 residues. Per the germline V gene, CDR1 is SGHRS and CDR2 is YFSETQ. CDR3 bases: TGCGCCAGCAGCTTGGGCCTCCACGGACAGGGTGCGTTGGAGACCCAGTACTTC. Translated: CASSLGLHGQGALETQYF.

This clonotype showed up just a few times. A junction boundary mismatches the germline segment, possibly from a read error. The chain carries TRBV7-2 and TRBJ2-1, with a possible D match to TRBD2 (7 bases). The CDR3 loop spans 14 amino acids. Per the germline V gene, CDR1 is SGHTA and CDR2 is FQGNSA. The CDR3 nucleotides are TGCTGGCAGCTAGCGGAGGGGGGCCCCCATGAGCAGTTCTTC. Its translation is CWQLAEGGPHEQFF.

The genes are TRBV24-1 and TRBJ2-2; D unclear. Germline V lookup: CDR1 KGHDR, CDR2 SFDVKD. The CDR3 length is 13 residues. The V end was cut by 3 bases, the J end by 5 bases, with 6 bases between. CDR3 DNA sequence: TGTGCCACCAGTGATCCCGGGACCGGGGAGCTGTTTTTT. The encoded protein is CATSDPGTGELFF.

In its sample, this clonotype was seen many times. The chain employs TRBV7-2 and TRBJ2-4; perhaps TRBD2 as D (6 bases). This CDR3 is 14 amino acids long. Germline lookup yields CDR1 SGHTA and CDR2 FQGNSA. The V and J ends lost 1 base and 6 bases respectively, with 10 bases between them. The CDR3 loop reads CASSLGDSGNIQYF. In DNA form, the CDR3 reads TGTGCCAGCAGCTTAGGGGACTCAGGAAACATTCAGTACTTC. Drawing the rest from reference TRBV7-2 and TRBJ2-4, the complete variable domain is GAGVSQSPSNKVTEKGKDVELRCDPISGHTALYWYRQSLGQGLEFLIYFQGNSAPDKSGLPSDRFSAERTGGSVSTLTIQRTQQEDSAVYLCASSLGDSGNIQYFGAGTRLSVL.

This clonotype has at least ten counts. The chain recombines TRBV28 with TRBJ1-2; D perhaps matches TRBD1 (5 bases). V was clipped by 3 bases and J by 5 bases, with 16 bases between them. Germline CDR1 MDHEN, CDR2 SYDVKM. The CDR3 spans 15 residues. The CDR3 DNA reads TGTGCCAGCAGTTTTAGGGGCGTGGCCCCATATGGCTACACCTTC. It codes for CASSFRGVAPYGYTF.

The sample holds many counts of this clonotype. J is TRBJ2-2 and V is TRBV30; D not resolved. The CDR3 extends over 11 amino acids. Germline-derived CDR1 and CDR2 are GTSNPN and SVGIG (reference sequence). The ends were cut back, 1 base at V and 7 bases at J, with 4 bases in the middle. CDR3: CAWSADGELFF. CDR3 in DNA: TGTGCCTGGAGTGCGGACGGGGAGCTGTTTTTT.

The table lists this clonotype with many counts. V and J are TRBV7-6 and TRBJ2-2; 7 bases match TRBD2. The CDR3 extends over 12 amino acids. V trimming: 11 bases; J trimming: 7 bases; junction bases outside the gene matches: 7. Germline V CDR1 and CDR2: SGHVS, FNYEAQ. CDR3 bases: TGTGCCGTACCGGGAGGTCACGGGGAGCTGTTTTTT. It encodes CAVPGGHGELFF. The complete variable domain, with remaining parts taken from reference TRBV7-6 and TRBJ2-2, reads GAGVSQSPRYKVTKRGQDVALRCDPISGHVSLYWYRQALGQGPEFLTYFNYEAQQDKSGLPNDRFSAERPEGSISTLTIQRTEQRDSAMYRCAVPGGHGELFFGEGSRLTVL.